The T cell receptor (beta chain) under discussion was sequenced for a study of control samples from healthy donors and cancer patients. The CDR3 is 12 residues long. The V gene lost 10 bases and the J gene lost 9 bases, with 16 bases spanning the gap. Germline V gives CDR1 MNHEY, CDR2 SVGAGI. Profiling relied on immunoSEQ multiplex PCR, and the TCRdb table lists in-frame clones only, not all of them. The sample lists approximately 100,000 clones, over 85% occurring once. The chain is built from TRBV6-5 and TRBJ1-5; D gene unclear. The clonotype comes from a human donor in good health. The donor label of this sample is uncertain. The sequenced material came from blood. The CDR3 protein is CATLTAGWPQHF. In DNA, the CDR3 is TGTGCCACTCTGACTGCGGGGTGGCCCCAGCATTTT.